A selection of T cell receptor beta chains follows, all from one sample in a study of blood T cell repertoires in COVID-19. Sequencing used immunoSEQ multiplex PCR; TCRdb keeps in-frame clones, though not all of them. This sample has some 270,000 clones, with 80% to 95% found just once. Sequenced sample: PBMCs or T cells enriched from blood (not recorded which). The origin of the receptors is a man aged 40-49 years who had been exposed to COVID-19. The CDR3 runs from the conserved cysteine through the conserved F or W. The order of the fields is V gene, clone size, D gene, J gene, CDR3 DNA, CDR3 protein. A D gene is named only where the DNA matches it firmly. Clone size is not always given. Where it is, it says once, few, many or a class for expanded clones.

>TRBV6-4|.|TRBD1|TRBJ1-5
TGTGCCAGCAGCCGGGGACAGGGTAACGTCCAGCCCCAGCATTTT
CASSRGQGNVQPQHF
>TRBV14|.|TRBD1|TRBJ1-1
TGTGCCAGCAGCCAAGATAGACTCCGGACAGGGGGGGTCACTGAAGCTTTCTTT
CASSQDRLRTGGVTEAFF
>TRBV9|.|.|TRBJ1-2
TGTGCCAGCAGCGTAGCGGACTCCTCTAACTATGGCTACACCTTC
CASSVADSSNYGYTF
>TRBV30|.|.|TRBJ2-7
TGTGCCGGACACGAAGGGGGCTACGAGCAGTACTTC
CAGHEGGYEQYF
>TRBV4-2|.|.|TRBJ2-1
TGTGCCAGCAGCCAAGATCGCGATAGCGGACCCGTTACCAATGAGCAGTTCTTC
CASSQDRDSGPVTNEQFF
>TRBV7-9|.|.|TRBJ1-3
TGTGCCAGCAGCTCAACCTCCATCGGGAACACCATATATTTT
CASSSTSIGNTIYF
>TRBV13|few|TRBD1|TRBJ1-1
TGTGCCAGCCGCTTGGGACAGGGATTGACTGAAGCTTTCTTT
CASRLGQGLTEAFF
>TRBV7-2|.|TRBD2|TRBJ2-5
TGTGCCAGCAGCTTAAATAGCGGGGACGCCCGGTACTTC
CASSLNSGDARYF
>TRBV9|once|TRBD1|TRBJ2-7
TGTGCCAGCAGCGTAGGTCAGGGGGCTTGGGAGCAGTACTTC
CASSVGQGAWEQYF
>TRBV4-1|.|.|TRBJ2-1
TGCGCCAGCAGCCAGCTCCCGCCGGGAGCCCTATACAATGAGCAGTTCTTC
CASSQLPPGALYNEQFF
>TRBV5-1|.|.|TRBJ2-7
TGCGCCAGCAGCTTGGAATCGACGGCGGTCTCCTACGAGCAGTACTTC
CASSLESTAVSYEQYF
>TRBV5-3|.|TRBD2|TRBJ2-5
TGTGCCAGAAGCGGGGACTACATACCTGTGGAGACCCAGTACTTC
CARSGDYIPVETQYF
>TRBV14|.|TRBD1|TRBJ2-3
TGTGCCAGCAGCCAACTAGGACAGGGAAGCACAGATACGCAGTATTTT
CASSQLGQGSTDTQYF
>TRBV13|.|TRBD1|TRBJ2-4
TGTGCCAGCAGTTCCACCCGGGACAGGGCAAACATTCAGTACTTC
CASSSTRDRANIQYF
>TRBV7-9|.|TRBD1|TRBJ1-1
TGTGCCAGCAGCCGAGGGACAGGATGGACTGAAGCTTTCTTT
CASSRGTGWTEAFF
>TRBV11-3|.|.|TRBJ2-2
TGTGCCAGCTTTAGACATAGAATCCTTGACACCGGGGAGCTGTTTTTT
CASFRHRILDTGELFF
>TRBV12-3/TRBV12-4|.|.|TRBJ1-5
TGTGCCAGCAGTCTTGAGGGTCAGCCCCAGCATTTT
CASSLEGQPQHF
>TRBV12-3/TRBV12-4|.|.|TRBJ1-5
TGTGCCAGCAGTTTGAGTCAGCCCCAGCATTTT
CASSLSQPQHF
>TRBV5-1|.|.|TRBJ2-7
TGCGCCAGCAGCAAACTGGACAGGCGGGGCGAGCAGTACTTC
CASSKLDRRGEQYF
>TRBV5-1|.|.|TRBJ2-7
TGCGCCAGCAGCAAATACGGACAGCTCTACGAGCAGTACTTC
CASSKYGQLYEQYF
>TRBV9|.|TRBD2|TRBJ2-7
TGTGCCAGCAGCGTGTCGGGACTAGCGGGATTCTACGAGCAGTACTTC
CASSVSGLAGFYEQYF
>TRBV28|.|TRBD2|TRBJ2-7
TGTGCCAGCAGTTTATGGTTGGTAGCGGGAGGGGGTTCCTACGAGCAGTACTTC
CASSLWLVAGGGSYEQYF
>TRBV7-9|.|.|TRBJ2-7
TGTGCCAGCGGAATACAGGGCCACGAGCAGTACTTC
CASGIQGHEQYF
>TRBV7-9|once|.|TRBJ1-3
TGTGCCAGCAGCGCGCACCAGGGCCGGGGAAACACCATATATTTT
CASSAHQGRGNTIYF
>TRBV28|.|.|TRBJ1-4
TGTGCCAGCAGTTTACGAGCAGGGGCTTATGAAAAACTGTTTTTT
CASSLRAGAYEKLFF
>TRBV18|once|TRBD1|TRBJ2-7
TGTGCCAGCTCACCTACAGGGGACGAGCAGTACTTC
CASSPTGDEQYF
>TRBV6-5|.|TRBD1|TRBJ2-7
TGTGCCAGCAGTTACGACAGGGGAGGCTACGAGCAGTACTTC
CASSYDRGGYEQYF
>TRBV28|.|TRBD2|TRBJ2-1
TGTGCCAGCAGTCGGACTAGCGGGAGCTCCTACAATGAGCAGTTCTTC
CASSRTSGSSYNEQFF
>TRBV5-4|.|.|TRBJ1-6
TGTGCCAGCACCGTGGAACAGGCAAATTCACCCCTCCACTTT
CASTVEQANSPLHF
>TRBV28|.|TRBD2|TRBJ2-5
TGTGCCAGCAGCTCCGGTTTTGGCGCGGGAGGGTCGGGGGAGACCCAGTACTTC
CASSSGFGAGGSGETQYF
>TRBV12-3/TRBV12-4|few|TRBD1|TRBJ1-2
TGTGCCAGCAGCGTCGACAGGGACTATGGCTACACCTTC
CASSVDRDYGYTF
>TRBV29-1|.|.|TRBJ1-1
TGCAGCGTTGAAGCGGGGATGGGTAGAGACACTGAAGCTTTCTTT
CSVEAGMGRDTEAFF
>TRBV11-2|.|.|TRBJ2-7
TGTGCCAGCAGCTTAGGCGACAACGAGCAGTACTTC
CASSLGDNEQYF
>TRBV6-5|.|TRBD1|TRBJ1-1
TGTGCCAGCAGTTTCTGGACAGGGGGGAACACTGAAGCTTTCTTT
CASSFWTGGNTEAFF
>TRBV28|.|.|TRBJ2-5
TGTGCCAGCAGTTTATTTTCGGACATAAAAGAGACCCAGTACTTC
CASSLFSDIKETQYF
>TRBV24-1|.|TRBD1|TRBJ2-6
TGTGCCACCAGTGACCCGGGACAGGGGAGGTCTGGGGCCAACGTCCTGACTTTC
CATSDPGQGRSGANVLTF
>TRBV5-4|.|.|TRBJ2-7
TGTGCCAGCAGCTTGGGGGGGGAGAGCTCCTACGAGCAGTACTTC
CASSLGGESSYEQYF
>TRBV9|.|TRBD1|TRBJ1-4
TGTGCCAGCAGCGCGACAGGGGGTAATGAAAAACTGTTTTTT
CASSATGGNEKLFF
>TRBV2|.|.|TRBJ1-5
TGTGCCAGCAGTGAAGACGGGGGCAATCAGCCCCAGCATTTT
CASSEDGGNQPQHF
>TRBV28|.|TRBD1|TRBJ1-1
TGTGCCAGCAGTCTCCCCCGGACAGGGGTATCCGAAGCTTTCTTT
CASSLPRTGVSEAFF
>TRBV12-5|.|.|TRBJ1-5
TGTGCTAGTGGTGACAGAAATGGCATAACCAATCAGCCCCAGCATTTT
CASGDRNGITNQPQHF
>TRBV2|.|TRBD2|TRBJ2-1
TGTGCCAGCAGTGAATCCCTAGCGGGAGACAATGAGCAGTTCTTC
CASSESLAGDNEQFF
>TRBV30|.|.|TRBJ1-1
TGTGCCTGGAGTGCGGGTCTAGCTAACACTGAAGCTTTCTTT
CAWSAGLANTEAFF
>TRBV28|.|.|TRBJ1-1
TGTGCCAGCAGCCACACAGGGTTTCGGGACACTGAAGCTTTCTTT
CASSHTGFRDTEAFF
>TRBV5-6|.|.|TRBJ2-3
TGTGCCAGCAGCTTACGTTTGATAGCAGATACGCAGTATTTT
CASSLRLIADTQYF
>TRBV9|.|.|TRBJ2-4
TGTGCCAGCAGCGTAGGGGGCGGAGAAAACATTCAGTACTTC
CASSVGGGENIQYF
>TRBV12-3/TRBV12-4|.|.|TRBJ2-3
TGTGCCAGCACTCATACTGAAGATACGCAGTATTTT
CASTHTEDTQYF
>TRBV19|.|TRBD1|TRBJ1-1
TGTGCCAGTAGTATCCAGCCCGGGACAGGTATCAAGAACACTGAAGCTTTCTTT
CASSIQPGTGIKNTEAFF
>TRBV3-1/TRBV3-2|.|TRBD2|TRBJ2-3
TGTGCCAGCAGCCAAGATCGGATGACTAGCATAGCCTTT
CASSQDRMTSIAF
>TRBV5-1|.|TRBD2|TRBJ2-1
TGCGCCAGCAGCCTAATAGCGGGCAGCTCCTACAATGAGCAGTTCTTC
CASSLIAGSSYNEQFF
>TRBV10-3|.|.|TRBJ1-4
TGTGCCATCAGTGGGAAAGGGGAAGGGGAAAAACTGTTTTTT
CAISGKGEGEKLFF
>TRBV10-3|once|.|TRBJ1-2
TGTGCCATCACGGACAGAATAAACTATGGCTACACCTTC
CAITDRINYGYTF
>TRBV19|few|.|TRBJ1-4
TGTGCCAGTACTCCGACACATAATGAAAAACTGTTTTTT
CASTPTHNEKLFF
>TRBV7-2|few|.|TRBJ2-1
TGTGCCAGCAGCAGGCGGGACCCTTCCTACAATGAGCAGTTCTTC
CASSRRDPSYNEQFF
>TRBV19|.|TRBD1|TRBJ1-6
TGTGCCAGTAGCCCACGGACAGGGATCAATTCACCCCTCCACTTT
CASSPRTGINSPLHF
>TRBV7-3|.|TRBD1|TRBJ1-1
TGTGCCAGCAGCCAACAGGGGACGAACACTGAAGCTTTCTTT
CASSQQGTNTEAFF
>TRBV5-4|once|TRBD2|TRBJ2-3
TGTGCCAGCCAGGTAGCGGGGGCTGGCACAGATACGCAGTATTTT
CASQVAGAGTDTQYF
>TRBV28|.|.|TRBJ2-3
TGTGCCAGCAGAGAAGAGGACTCCCCGCAAGGGTATTTT
CASREEDSPQGYF
>TRBV28|.|TRBD1|TRBJ1-5
TGTGCCAGCAGTTCGGGGACAGGGATTGATCAGCCCCAGCATTTT
CASSSGTGIDQPQHF